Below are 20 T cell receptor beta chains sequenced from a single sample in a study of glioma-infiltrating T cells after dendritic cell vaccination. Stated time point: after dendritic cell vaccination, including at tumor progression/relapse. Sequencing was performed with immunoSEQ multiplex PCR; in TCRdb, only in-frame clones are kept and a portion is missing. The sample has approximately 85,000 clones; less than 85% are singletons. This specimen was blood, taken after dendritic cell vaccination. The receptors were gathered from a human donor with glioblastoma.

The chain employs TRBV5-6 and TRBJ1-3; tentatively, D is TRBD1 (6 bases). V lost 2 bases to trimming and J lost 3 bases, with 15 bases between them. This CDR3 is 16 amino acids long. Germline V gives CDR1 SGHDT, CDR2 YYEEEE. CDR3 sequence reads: CASSFIPGEGGNTIYF. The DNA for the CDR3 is TGTGCCAGCAGCTTCATTCCAGGGGAAGGTGGAAACACCATATATTTT.

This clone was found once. CDR3 DNA: TGTGCCAGCAGCATGGACAGGGAAGATACGCAGTATTTT. Translated: CASSMDREDTQYF. The V and J genes are TRBV11-1 and TRBJ2-3; 8 nucleotides align to TRBD1. The CDR3 totals 13 residues. The germline CDR1 and CDR2 sequences are SGHAT and FQDESV (reference sequence). The V and J ends lost 5 bases and 5 bases, in that order; junction bases with no gene match: 3. The full variable domain, rest sourced from reference TRBV11-1 and TRBJ2-3, is EAEVAQSPRYKITEKSQAVAFWCDPISGHATLYWYRQILGQGPELLVQFQDESVVDDSQLPKDRFSAERLKGVDSTLKIQPAELGDSAMYLCASSMDREDTQYFGPGTRLTVL.

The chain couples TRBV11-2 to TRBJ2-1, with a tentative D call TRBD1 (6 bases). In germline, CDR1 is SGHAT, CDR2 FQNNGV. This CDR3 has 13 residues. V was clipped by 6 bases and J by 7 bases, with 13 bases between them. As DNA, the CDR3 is TGTGCCAGCAGTGGGGGCGCAAATAATGAGCAGTTCTTC. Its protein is CASSGGANNEQFF. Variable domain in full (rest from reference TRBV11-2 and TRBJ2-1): EAGVAQSPRYKIIEKRQSVAFWCNPISGHATLYWYQQILGQGPKLLIQFQNNGVVDDSQLPKDRFSAERLKGVDSTLKIQPAKLEDSAVYLCASSGGANNEQFFGPGTRLTVL.

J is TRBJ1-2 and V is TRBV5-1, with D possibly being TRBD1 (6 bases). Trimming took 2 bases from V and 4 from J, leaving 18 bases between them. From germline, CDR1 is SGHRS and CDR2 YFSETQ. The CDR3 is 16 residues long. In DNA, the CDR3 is TGCGCCAGCAGCTTAGGTGTCCCAGGGGCGACCTATGGCTACACCTTC. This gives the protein CASSLGVPGATYGYTF. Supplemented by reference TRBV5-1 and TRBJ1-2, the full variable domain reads KAGVTQTPRYLIKTRGQQVTLSCSPISGHRSVSWYQQTPGQGLQFLFEYFSETQRNKGNFPGRFSGRQFSNSRSEMNVSTLELGDSALYLCASSLGVPGATYGYTFGSGTRLTVV.

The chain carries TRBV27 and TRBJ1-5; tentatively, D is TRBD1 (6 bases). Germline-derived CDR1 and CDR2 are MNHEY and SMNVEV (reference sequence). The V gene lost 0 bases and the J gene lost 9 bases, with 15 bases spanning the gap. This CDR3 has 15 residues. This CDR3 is CASSLSQGAPPPQHF. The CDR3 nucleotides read TGTGCCAGCAGTTTATCACAGGGCGCCCCCCCGCCCCAGCATTTT.

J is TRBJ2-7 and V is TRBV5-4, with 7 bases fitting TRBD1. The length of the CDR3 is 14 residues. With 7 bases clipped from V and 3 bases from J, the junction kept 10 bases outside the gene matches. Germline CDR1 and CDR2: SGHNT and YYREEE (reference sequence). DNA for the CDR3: TGTGCCAGCCGAAACGACAGGGTAAACTACGAGCAGTACTTC. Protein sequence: CASRNDRVNYEQYF.

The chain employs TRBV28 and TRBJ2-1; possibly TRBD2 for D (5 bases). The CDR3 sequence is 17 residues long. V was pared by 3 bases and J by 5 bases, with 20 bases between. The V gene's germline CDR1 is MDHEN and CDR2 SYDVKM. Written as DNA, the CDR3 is TGTGCCAGCAGTTTTGTTATAGGTCTAGCCGCTGACAATGAGCAGTTCTTC. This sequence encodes CASSFVIGLAADNEQFF.

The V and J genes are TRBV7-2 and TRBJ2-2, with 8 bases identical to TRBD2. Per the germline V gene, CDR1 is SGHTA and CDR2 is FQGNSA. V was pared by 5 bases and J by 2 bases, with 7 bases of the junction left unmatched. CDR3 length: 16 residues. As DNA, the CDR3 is TGTGCCAGCAGCCCGAAGACTAGCGTTAACACCGGGGAGCTGTTTTTT. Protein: CASSPKTSVNTGELFF. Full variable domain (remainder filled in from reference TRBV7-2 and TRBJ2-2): GAGVSQSPSNKVTEKGKDVELRCDPISGHTALYWYRQSLGQGLEFLIYFQGNSAPDKSGLPSDRFSAERTGGSVSTLTIQRTQQEDSAVYLCASSPKTSVNTGELFFGEGSRLTVL.

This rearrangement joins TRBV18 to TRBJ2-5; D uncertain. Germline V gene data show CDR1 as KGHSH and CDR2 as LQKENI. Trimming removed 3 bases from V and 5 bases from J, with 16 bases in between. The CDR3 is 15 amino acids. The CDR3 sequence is CASSPVLGPRETQYF. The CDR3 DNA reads TGTGCCAGCTCACCCGTCCTGGGCCCTCGTGAGACCCAGTACTTC.

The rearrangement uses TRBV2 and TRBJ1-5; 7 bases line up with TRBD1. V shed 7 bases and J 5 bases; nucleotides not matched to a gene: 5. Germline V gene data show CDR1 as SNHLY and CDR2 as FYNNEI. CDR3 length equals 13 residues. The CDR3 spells CASTQGGDQPQHF. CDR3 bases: TGTGCCAGCACCCAAGGGGGCGATCAGCCCCAGCATTTT. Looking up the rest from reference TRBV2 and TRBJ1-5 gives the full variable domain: EPEVTQTPSHQVTQMGQEVILRCVPISNHLYFYWYRQILGQKVEFLVSFYNNEISEKSEIFDDQFSVERPDGSNFTLKIRSTKLEDSAMYFCASTQGGDQPQHFGDGTRLSIL.

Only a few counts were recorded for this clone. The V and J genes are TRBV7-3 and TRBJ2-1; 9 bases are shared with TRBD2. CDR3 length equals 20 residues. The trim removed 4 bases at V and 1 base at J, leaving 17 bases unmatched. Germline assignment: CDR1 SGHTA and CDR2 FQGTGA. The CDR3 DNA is TGTGCCAGCAGCTCAAAGGCCCGGACAGAAGCGGGAGGATCCTACAATGAGCAGTTCTTC. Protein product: CASSSKARTEAGGSYNEQFF.

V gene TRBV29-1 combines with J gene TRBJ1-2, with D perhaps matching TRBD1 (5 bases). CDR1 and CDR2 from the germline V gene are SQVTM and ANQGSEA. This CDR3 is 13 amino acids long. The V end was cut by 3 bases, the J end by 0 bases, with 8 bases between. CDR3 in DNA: TGCAGCGTTGATCGGGGGACTAACTATGGCTACACCTTC. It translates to CSVDRGTNYGYTF.

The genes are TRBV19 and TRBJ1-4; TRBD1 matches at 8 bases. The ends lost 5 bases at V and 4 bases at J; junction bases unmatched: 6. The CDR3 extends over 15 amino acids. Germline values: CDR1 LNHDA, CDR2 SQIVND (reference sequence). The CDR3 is CASSPRQGINEKLFF. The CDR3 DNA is TGTGCCAGTAGTCCACGACAGGGGATTAATGAAAAACTGTTTTTT.

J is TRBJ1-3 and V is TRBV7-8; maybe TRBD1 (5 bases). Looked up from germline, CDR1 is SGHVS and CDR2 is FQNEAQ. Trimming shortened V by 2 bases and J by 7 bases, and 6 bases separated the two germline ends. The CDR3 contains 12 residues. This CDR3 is CASSLQGNTIYF. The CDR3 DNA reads TGTGCCAGCAGCTTACAGGGTAACACCATATATTTT.

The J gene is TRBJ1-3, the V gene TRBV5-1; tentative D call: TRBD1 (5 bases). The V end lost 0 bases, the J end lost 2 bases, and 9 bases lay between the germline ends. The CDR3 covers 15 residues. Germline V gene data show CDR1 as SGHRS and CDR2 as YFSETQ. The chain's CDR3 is CASSLGSGAGNTIYF. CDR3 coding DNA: TGCGCCAGCAGCTTGGGTTCGGGGGCTGGAAACACCATATATTTT.

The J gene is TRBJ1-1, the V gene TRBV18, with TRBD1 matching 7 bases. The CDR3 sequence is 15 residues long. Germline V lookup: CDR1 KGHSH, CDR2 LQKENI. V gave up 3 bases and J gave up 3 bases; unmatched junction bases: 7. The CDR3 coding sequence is TGTGCCAGCTCACCTCTACAGGGGTTTGACACTGAAGCTTTCTTT. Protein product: CASSPLQGFDTEAFF.

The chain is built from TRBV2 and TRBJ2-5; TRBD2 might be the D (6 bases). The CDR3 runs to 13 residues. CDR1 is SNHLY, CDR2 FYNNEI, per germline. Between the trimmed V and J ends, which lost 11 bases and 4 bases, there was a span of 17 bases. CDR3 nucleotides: TGTGCCGGTGTCCGGGACTTAGCAGAGACCCAGTACTTC. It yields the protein CAGVRDLAETQYF.

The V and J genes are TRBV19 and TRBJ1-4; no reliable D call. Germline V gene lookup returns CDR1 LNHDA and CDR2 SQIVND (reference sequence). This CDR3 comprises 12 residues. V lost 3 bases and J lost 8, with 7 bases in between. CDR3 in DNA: TGTGCCAGTAGTATGGGCAGAGAAAAACTGTTTTTT. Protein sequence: CASSMGREKLFF.

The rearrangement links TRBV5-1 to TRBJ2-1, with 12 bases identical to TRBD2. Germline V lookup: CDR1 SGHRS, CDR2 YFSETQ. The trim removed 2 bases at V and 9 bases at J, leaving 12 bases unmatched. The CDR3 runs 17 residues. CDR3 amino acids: CASSLLAGGGPFSEQFF. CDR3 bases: TGCGCCAGCAGCTTACTAGCGGGAGGTGGGCCTTTTTCTGAGCAGTTCTTC.

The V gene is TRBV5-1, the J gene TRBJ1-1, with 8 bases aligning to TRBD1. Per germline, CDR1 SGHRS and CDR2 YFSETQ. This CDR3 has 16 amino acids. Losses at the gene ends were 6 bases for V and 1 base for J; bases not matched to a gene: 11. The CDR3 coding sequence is TGCGCCAGCAACCTCAGCCCCGACAGGGGGAACACTGAAGCTTTCTTT. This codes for CASNLSPDRGNTEAFF.